These 13 T cell receptor beta chains were all obtained from the same sample, sequenced in a study of beta chain features in type 1 diabetes. General study findings and limits: People with Type 1 diabetes carried modestly yet significantly shorter TCRB CDR3s in all four CD4+ subsets.

Which antigens these TCRs recognize remains unknown. The authors reverse transcribed all of the isolated RNA, so sequencing captured expressed TCRB transcripts. Sequencing was performed with immunoSEQ multiplex PCR; in TCRdb, only in-frame clones are kept and a portion is missing. The table includes some 360,000 clones, 9.6% detected once. The specimen was central memory CD4+ T cells from blood. These receptors were collected from a man aged 30-40 years with type 1 diabetes.

This clone was found a few times. The CDR3 loop reads CASRTRWAQGTEQYF. The CDR3 nucleotides read TGTGCCAGCAGGACGAGGTGGGCTCAGGGGACCGAGCAGTACTTC. This chain uses TRBV6-6 with TRBJ2-7; D perhaps matches TRBD1 (6 bases). The CDR3 runs to 15 residues. V was clipped by 6 bases and J by 6 bases, with 21 bases between them. Germline CDR1 MNHNY, CDR2 SVGAGI (reference sequence).

The chain is built from TRBV27 and TRBJ2-5; no reliable D call. The germline V and J ends were trimmed by 7 bases and 0 bases, with 9 bases remaining between them. Germline CDR1 and CDR2: MNHEY and SMNVEV (reference sequence). This CDR3 contains 13 residues. Written as DNA, the CDR3 is TGTGCCAGCAAGTCGGCAAACCAAGAGACCCAGTACTTC. Translating gives CASKSANQETQYF.

The chain uses TRBV6-1 and TRBJ2-3; tentative D call: TRBD2 (6 bases). CDR3 length: 15 residues. The V end was cut by 7 bases, the J end by 4 bases, with 18 bases between. The germline V gene encodes CDR1 MNHNS and CDR2 SASEGT. The CDR3 sequence is CASTVNPSVPDTQYF. In DNA form, the CDR3 reads TGTGCCAGCACAGTGAATCCTAGCGTTCCAGATACGCAGTATTTT.

This clone was seen ten or more times. V gene TRBV11-2 combines with J gene TRBJ2-1; TRBD2 matches at 7 bases. V dropped 5 bases and J dropped 0; count of bases not matched to a gene: 7. The CDR3 consists of 16 residues. Germline V gene sequence: CDR1 SGHAT, CDR2 FQNNGV. Written as DNA, the CDR3 is TGTGCCAGCAGCCTCGAGCGGGATAACTCCTACAATGAGCAGTTCTTC. Translating gives CASSLERDNSYNEQFF.

This sequence joins TRBV5-1 and TRBJ2-1; D possibly corresponds to TRBD2 (5 bases). CDR1 is SGHRS and CDR2 is YFSETQ in the germline V gene. V lost 3 bases and J 5 bases, leaving 9 bases between the germline ends. This CDR3 has 13 residues. CDR3 sequence (DNA): TGCGCCAGCAGCTCGGACTTCAACAATGAGCAGTTCTTC. It encodes CASSSDFNNEQFF.

This clone occurred many times. The same CDR3 is also encoded by other DNA sequences in this sample. J is TRBJ1-3 and V is TRBV5-1; D is unclear. This CDR3 contains 13 residues. Germline CDR1 is SGHRS and CDR2 is YFSETQ. Trimming took off 0 bases at V and 4 bases at J, with 5 bases between the two ends. Here the CDR3 DNA reads TGCGCCAGCAGCTTGGGGCGGGGAAACACCATATATTTT. Residues: CASSLGRGNTIYF.

This clone was counted many times. This chain joins TRBV12-5 and TRBJ2-1; possibly TRBD2 for D (5 bases). The CDR3 has 12 residues. Between the trimmed V and J ends, which lost 5 bases and 9 bases, there was a span of 11 bases. Germline CDR1 LGHNT, CDR2 FRNRAP. The DNA for the CDR3 is TGTGCTAGTGGTCTGTCCGGGATTGAGCAGTTCTTC. Translation gives CASGLSGIEQFF.

The chain uses TRBV28 and TRBJ2-4; 7 bases match TRBD2. Germline CDR1 is MDHEN and CDR2 is SYDVKM. CDR3 length equals 17 residues. V gave up 3 bases and J gave up 0 bases; unmatched junction bases: 8. The DNA of the CDR3 is TGTGCCAGCAGTTTCTTGACAGCGGGGCTAGCCAAAAACATTCAGTACTTC. Protein product: CASSFLTAGLAKNIQYF.

This clone was recorded a few times. The CDR3 loop reads CSAVDSLDYGYTF. The CDR3 DNA follows: TGCAGCGCTGTAGACAGTCTAGACTATGGCTACACCTTC. V is TRBV29-1 and J is TRBJ1-2; TRBD1 is a possible D gene (5 bases). The CDR3 consists of 13 residues. Trimming left V 7 bases short and J 3 bases short, with 15 bases between. Germline V lookup: CDR1 SQVTM, CDR2 ANQGSEA.

This clone was observed many times. The chain couples TRBV28 to TRBJ2-7, with D possibly TRBD2 on 6 matching bases. From germline, CDR1 is MDHEN and CDR2 SYDVKM. The V gene lost 0 bases and the J gene lost 0 bases, with 9 bases spanning the gap. The CDR3 loop spans 15 amino acids. For the CDR3, the DNA is TGTGCCAGCAGTTTATGGGGGGGTGGCTCCTACGAGCAGTACTTC. The encoded protein is CASSLWGGGSYEQYF.

The J gene is TRBJ1-2, the V gene TRBV20-1, with D unclear. Germline values: CDR1 DFQATT, CDR2 SNEGSKA (reference sequence). This CDR3 comprises 11 residues. V was clipped by 3 bases and J by 2 bases, with 4 bases between them. Here the CDR3 DNA reads TGCAGTGCTAGGCAGAACTATGGCTACACCTTC. Its protein product is CSARQNYGYTF.

The chain couples TRBV5-4 to TRBJ1-2, with D possibly being TRBD1 (6 bases). The V end lost 7 bases, the J end lost 8 bases, and 21 bases lay between the germline ends. This CDR3 region has 14 residues. Germline V gene lookup returns CDR1 SGHNT and CDR2 YYREEE (reference sequence). In DNA, the CDR3 is TGTGCCAGCCGCCGGACAGACCGGGCAGGAGGCTACACCTTC. Translated: CASRRTDRAGGYTF.

In its sample, this clone was seen many times. The genes are TRBV18 and TRBJ1-3, with D unclear. Germline lookup yields CDR1 KGHSH and CDR2 LQKENI. V was pared by 6 bases and J by 0 bases, with 9 bases between. The CDR3 loop spans 14 amino acids. CDR3 nucleotides: TGTGCCAGCTCTTCGGCTCTCTCTGGAAACACCATATATTTT. The encoded protein is CASSSALSGNTIYF.